This T cell receptor beta chain stems from a study of cytomegalovirus exposure and HLA in healthy donors. A note on this clone: Antigen unknown.

The study's findings and limits: By a later analysis, the bulk of CMV-associated TCR beta chains appeared HLA-restricted. V- and J-gene trimming in TCR beta was tied to a missense DCLRE1C variant by an analysis performed later.

Trimming took 6 bases from V and 2 from J, leaving 14 bases between them. There are 14 residues in the CDR3. CDR1 and CDR2 (germline): SGHKS, YYEKEE (reference sequence). This PCR relied on a set of 60 Vbeta primers and 13 Jbeta primers. The method was immunoSEQ multiplex PCR; TCRdb's version includes in-frame clones alone and lacks a portion of them. The data contain around 140,000 clones, 75% to 85% of them seen just once; the ten biggest clones take up about 5%. The chain recombines TRBV5-5 with TRBJ1-2; maybe TRBD1 (5 bases). The sample was PBMCs. The receptor was derived from a man aged 40-49 years in good health and CMV-seronegative. The CDR3 spells CASNQGSANYGYTF. The DNA for the CDR3 is TGTGCCAGCAACCAGGGCTCCGCGAACTATGGCTACACCTTC.